These 10 T cell receptor beta chains came from one sample sequenced in a study of cytomegalovirus exposure and HLA in healthy donors. The PCR employed 60 Vbeta primers together with 13 Jbeta primers. TCRdb's table, derived via immunoSEQ multiplex PCR, lists solely in-frame clones and lacks some. The sample holds roughly 100,000 clones, more than 65% seen once. The source material was PBMCs. These receptors were taken from a man between 35 and 55 years old in good health and CMV-seropositive.

The chain employs TRBV6-6 and TRBJ1-4; TRBD1 matches at 10 bases. V shed 5 bases, J shed 6 bases, and the junction held 9 bases outside the gene matches. The CDR3 extends over 16 amino acids. CDR1 MNHNY and CDR2 SVGAGI come from the germline V gene (reference sequence). The CDR3 protein is CASSPHPDRGDEKLFF. CDR3 nucleotide sequence: TGTGCCAGCAGTCCTCATCCGGACAGGGGGGATGAAAAACTGTTTTTT.

As to this clone: Relative to the germline gene, one junction end is altered; a read error may explain this. This chain joins TRBV7-7 and TRBJ1-6; D not resolved. Germline V lookup: CDR1 SSHAT, CDR2 FNYEAQ (reference sequence). There are 13 residues in the CDR3. CDR3 residues: CASSLTGGSPLHF. The CDR3, as DNA: TGTGCTAGCAGCCTAACCGGAGGTTCACCCCTCCACTTT.

This clone occurred once. This chain connects TRBV7-2 to TRBJ1-4; TRBD1 aligns across 10 bases. V lost 0 bases to trimming and J lost 6 bases; unmatched junction nucleotides: 1. Germline V gene data show CDR1 as SGHTA and CDR2 as FQGNSA. The CDR3 contains 15 residues. CDR3 loop: CASSLAGTGDEKLFF. The CDR3 DNA sequence: TGTGCCAGCAGCTTAGCGGGGACAGGGGATGAAAAACTGTTTTTT.

The CDR3 reads CASSSGQGGPYGYTF. CDR3 sequence (DNA): TGTGCCAGCAGCTCAGGACAGGGTGGACCCTACGGCTACACCTTC. The chain is built from TRBV7-8 and TRBJ1-2; 8 nucleotides agree with TRBD1. The CDR3 is 15 amino acids. With 4 bases clipped from V and 8 bases from J, the junction kept 12 bases outside the gene matches. Germline V gene data show CDR1 as SGHVS and CDR2 as FQNEAQ.

The chain couples TRBV6-5 to TRBJ2-1; 7 bases fit TRBD2. The junction had 4 bases not matched to a gene; V was cut back by 7 bases and J by 4 bases. This CDR3 is built from 13 residues. The germline CDR1 and CDR2 sequences are MNHEY and SVGAGI. CDR3 bases: TGTGCCAGCAAAAGCGGGATTTACAATGAGCAGTTCTTC. It is translated as CASKSGIYNEQFF.

V is TRBV19 and J is TRBJ1-6; 8 positions match TRBD1. Germline V gene data show CDR1 as LNHDA and CDR2 as SQIVND (reference sequence). The length of the CDR3 is 14 residues. The ends lost 6 bases at V and 8 bases at J; junction bases unmatched: 6. CDR3 nucleotide sequence: TGTGCCAGTAGGGACCGACAGGGGCATTCACCCCTCCACTTT. Encoded protein: CASRDRQGHSPLHF.

This clone was recorded a few times. The chain carries TRBV5-1 and TRBJ2-2; possible D gene TRBD1, 6 bases. The CDR3 is 15 amino acids. CDR1 is SGHRS, CDR2 YFSETQ, per germline. Deletions cut 4 bases from V and 2 bases from J, with 12 bases between. The chain's CDR3 is CASSPDSRNTGELFF. The CDR3 region has the DNA TGCGCCAGCAGCCCGGACAGCCGAAACACCGGGGAGCTGTTTTTT.

This clone appeared once. V is TRBV10-3 and J is TRBJ1-5, with 8 positions matching TRBD1. The CDR3 covers 13 residues. Per germline, CDR1 ENHRY and CDR2 SYGVKD. V was clipped by 10 bases and J by 5 bases; unmatched bases: 7. CDR3 sequence: CATQETGDQPQHF. CDR3 DNA sequence: TGTGCCACCCAAGAGACAGGGGATCAGCCCCAGCATTTT.

There are a few counts of this clone. The chain couples TRBV16 to TRBJ2-4; no clear D gene. V was trimmed by 0 bases and J by 2 bases, leaving 11 bases between them. CDR1 and CDR2 from the germline V gene are KGHSY and FQNENV. CDR3 length: 16 amino acids. CDR3 protein: CASSQSRALSKNIQYF. CDR3 bases: TGTGCCAGCAGCCAATCGCGAGCCCTCTCCAAAAACATTCAGTACTTC. Full variable domain (remainder filled in from reference TRBV16 and TRBJ2-4): GEEVAQTPKHLVRGEGQKAKLYCAPIKGHSYVFWYQQVLKNEFKFLISFQNENVFDETGMPKERFSAKCLPNSPCSLEIQATKLEDSAVYFCASSQSRALSKNIQYFGAGTRLSVL.

J is TRBJ1-6 and V is TRBV7-9; possibly TRBD1 for D (6 bases). The CDR3 has 17 amino acids. Germline CDR1 is SEHNR and CDR2 is FQNEAQ (reference sequence). Trimming stripped 3 bases from V and 7 bases from J, with 19 bases between. CDR3 loop: CASSFTTGQSVNSPLHF. The CDR3, as DNA: TGTGCCAGCAGCTTCACTACCGGACAGTCTGTAAATTCACCCCTCCACTTT. Together with reference TRBV7-9 and TRBJ1-6, the CDR3 gives the full variable domain: DTGVSQNPRHKITKRGQNVTFRCDPISEHNRLYWYRQTLGQGPEFLTYFQNEAQLEKSRLLSDRFSAERPKGSFSTLEIQRTEQGDSAMYLCASSFTTGQSVNSPLHFGNGTRLTVT.